This T cell receptor beta chain was profiled in a study of cytomegalovirus exposure and HLA in healthy donors. PCR used 60 Vbeta primers and 13 Jbeta primers. Generated by immunoSEQ multiplex PCR, the TCRdb table keeps only in-frame clones and is missing some. The data hold fewer than 95,000 clones, with about 85% observed a single time. General observations from the study: A later analysis reported that several of the most significant clusters appeared to be linked to common viral pathogens, among them Epstein-Barr virus. It was 160 or so TCR beta chains that were listed as cytomegalovirus-associated.

Points on this clone: Antigen specificity is unknown.

The CDR3 runs 16 residues. In germline, CDR1 is LGHNT, CDR2 FRNRAP. V shed 4 bases and J 6 bases; nucleotides not matched to a gene: 8. This cohort consisted of healthy bone marrow donors. Sequencing input: PBMCs. This sequence joins TRBV12-5 and TRBJ2-1, with TRBD2 matching over 11 bases. This clonotype was obtained from a man aged 40-49 years in good health and CMV-seropositive. The CDR3 is CASGSVAGGPRNEQFF. For the CDR3, the DNA is TGTGCTAGTGGTTCAGTAGCGGGGGGGCCTCGCAATGAGCAGTTCTTC.